This T cell receptor (beta chain) was sequenced for a study of T cell clones after liver transplantation. Study background: Samples came from ITN030ST, which attempted immunosuppression withdrawal within 2 years of liver transplantation. Subjects received no induction therapy and standard immunosuppression until randomization at 12-24 months post-transplant. Three of the eight recipients were HCV-positive; the rest had non-autoimmune, non-viral transplant indications.

Study-wide points: Migration into the graft, not deletion, may explain lost graft donor-reactive T cells.

Clones were read by immunoSEQ multiplex PCR, and TCRdb kept only the in-frame ones, dropping some. The sample gives over 70,000 clones, about 80% of which show up once; around 0.72% is in the top ten. The sample holds a few counts of this clone. Its specificity is unknown. The sequence was collected from a human patient who received a liver transplant. Some T cells may originate from the graft donor. Sequenced material: CD4+ T cells from blood, taken 12 months after liver transplant.

Here the CDR3 DNA reads TGTGCCAGTAGCAGGGAAGGTTATGGCTACACCTTC. Protein: CASSREGYGYTF. The chain links TRBV19 to TRBJ1-2, with a possible D match to TRBD1 (5 bases). CDR1 LNHDA and CDR2 SQIVND come from the germline V gene (reference sequence). CDR3 length: 12 amino acids. Trimming shortened V by 6 bases and J by 5 bases, and 10 bases separated the two germline ends.